This TCR beta chain was documented in a study of cytomegalovirus exposure and HLA in healthy donors. Study details: In an early release, HLA-typed donors contributed approximately 82 million unique TCR sequences. Study-wide results and caveats: Relative to the approximately 700-donor mean, N-insertions were reportedly fewer in an Asian-associated ancestry cluster in a later analysis. Being productive about 87% or about 30% of the time was typical of most TCR beta V segments in an earlier analysis.

Amplification used 60 Vbeta primers and 13 Jbeta primers. Under the authors' procedure: In a later analysis, roughly 86 million unique TCR beta chains included roughly 11 million shared by two or more donors. Method: immunoSEQ multiplex PCR; TCRdb's copy keeps in-frame clones and lacks some. The D gene and trimming were derived from the DNA, and the V and J assignments and clone size from that table. The table lists roughly 160,000 clones, 75% to 90% of them singletons. Remarks on this clone: Its antigen is not identified.

The sample was PBMCs. The TCR originated in a boy younger than 10 in good health and CMV-seronegative.

Written as DNA, the CDR3 is TGTGCCTGGAGTGAAGGAGGACTGAACACTGAAGCTTTCTTT. Its protein product is CAWSEGGLNTEAFF. The V call is TRBV30, the J call TRBJ1-1; no clear D. Germline CDR1 is GTSNPN and CDR2 is SVGIG (reference sequence). This CDR3 contains 14 residues. With 1 base removed from V and 0 bases from J, the gap between germline ends came to 9 bases. Supplemented by reference TRBV30 and TRBJ1-1, the full variable domain reads SQTIHQWPATLVQPVGSPLSLECTVEGTSNPNLYWYRQAAGRGLQLLFYSVGIGQISSEVPQNLSASRPQDRQFILSSKKLLLSDSGFYLCAWSEGGLNTEAFFGQGTRLTVV.